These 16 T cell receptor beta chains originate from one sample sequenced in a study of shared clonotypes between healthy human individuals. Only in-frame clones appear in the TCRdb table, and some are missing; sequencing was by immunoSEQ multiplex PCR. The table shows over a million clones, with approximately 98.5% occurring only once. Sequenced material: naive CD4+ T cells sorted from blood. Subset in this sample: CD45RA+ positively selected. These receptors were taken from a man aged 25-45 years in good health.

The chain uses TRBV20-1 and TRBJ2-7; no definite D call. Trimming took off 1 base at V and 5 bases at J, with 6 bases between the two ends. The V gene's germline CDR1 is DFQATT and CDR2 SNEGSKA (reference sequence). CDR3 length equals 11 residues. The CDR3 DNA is TGCAGTGCTAGAGGAGCTAACGAGCAGTACTTC. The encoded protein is CSARGANEQYF.

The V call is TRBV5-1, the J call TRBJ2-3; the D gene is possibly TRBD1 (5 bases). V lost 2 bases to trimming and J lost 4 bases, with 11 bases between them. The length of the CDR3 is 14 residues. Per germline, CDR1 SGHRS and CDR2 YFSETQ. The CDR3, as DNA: TGCGCCAGCAGCTTCAGGGCAGGCCCAGATACGCAGTATTTT. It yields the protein CASSFRAGPDTQYF.

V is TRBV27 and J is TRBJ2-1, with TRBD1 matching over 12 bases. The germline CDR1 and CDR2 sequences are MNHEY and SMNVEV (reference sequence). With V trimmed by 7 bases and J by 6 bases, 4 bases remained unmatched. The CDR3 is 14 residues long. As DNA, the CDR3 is TGTGCCAGCAAGGGGGACAGGGGGCGCAATGAGCAGTTCTTC. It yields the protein CASKGDRGRNEQFF.

CDR3 in amino acids: CASSPFSRDTDTQYF. DNA for the CDR3: TGTGCCAGCTCACCTTTTTCACGAGACACAGATACGCAGTATTTT. The genes are TRBV18 and TRBJ2-3; D remains ambiguous. V dropped 3 bases and J dropped 2 bases, with 12 bases sitting between them. This CDR3 spans 15 amino acids. Germline CDR1 KGHSH, CDR2 LQKENI.

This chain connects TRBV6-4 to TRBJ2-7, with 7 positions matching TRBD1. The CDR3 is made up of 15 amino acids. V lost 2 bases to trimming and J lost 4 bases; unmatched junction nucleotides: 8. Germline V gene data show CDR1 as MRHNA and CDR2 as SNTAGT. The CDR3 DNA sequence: TGTGCCAGCAGTGACCCCGGGACAGAAATATACGAGCAGTACTTC. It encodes CASSDPGTEIYEQYF.

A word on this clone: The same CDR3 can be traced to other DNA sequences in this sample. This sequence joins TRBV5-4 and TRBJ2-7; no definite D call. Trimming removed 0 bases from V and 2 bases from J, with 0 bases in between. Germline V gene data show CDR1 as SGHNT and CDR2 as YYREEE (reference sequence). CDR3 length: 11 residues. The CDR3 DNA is TGTGCCAGCAGCTTGGCCTACGAGCAGTACTTC. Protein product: CASSLAYEQYF.

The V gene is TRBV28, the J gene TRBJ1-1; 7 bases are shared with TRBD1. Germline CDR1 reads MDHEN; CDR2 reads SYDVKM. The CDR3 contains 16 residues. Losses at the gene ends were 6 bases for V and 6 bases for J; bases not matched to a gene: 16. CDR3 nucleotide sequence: TGTGCCAGCAGCCCCCGACAGGGAAGGGTAGCTGCTGAAGCTTTCTTT. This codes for CASSPRQGRVAAEAFF. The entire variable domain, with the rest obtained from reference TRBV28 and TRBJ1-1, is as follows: DVKVTQSSRYLVKRTGEKVFLECVQDMDHENMFWYRQDPGLGLRLIYFSYDVKMKEKGDIPEGYSVSREKKERFSLILESASTNQTSMYLCASSPRQGRVAAEAFFGQGTRLTVV.

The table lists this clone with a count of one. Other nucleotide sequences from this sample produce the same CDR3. The CDR3 region has the DNA TGTGCCAGCAGCTTAGCAGGCGGACCCAATCAGCCCCAGCATTTT. Translated: CASSLAGGPNQPQHF. J is TRBJ1-5 and V is TRBV7-9; D ambiguous. Germline values: CDR1 SEHNR, CDR2 FQNEAQ (reference sequence). This CDR3 contains 15 residues. V lost 0 bases and J 3 bases, leaving 9 bases between the germline ends.

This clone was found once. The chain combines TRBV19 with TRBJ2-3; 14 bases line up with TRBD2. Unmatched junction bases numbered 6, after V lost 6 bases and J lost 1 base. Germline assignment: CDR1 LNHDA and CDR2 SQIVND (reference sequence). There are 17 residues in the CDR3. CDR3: CASSPGGLAGGTDTQYF. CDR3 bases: TGTGCCAGTAGCCCGGGGGGACTAGCGGGAGGCACAGATACGCAGTATTTT. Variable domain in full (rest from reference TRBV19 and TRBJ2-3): DGGITQSPKYLFRKEGQNVTLSCEQNLNHDAMYWYRQDPGQGLRLIYYSQIVNDFQKGDIAEGYSVSREKKESFPLTVTSAQKNPTAFYLCASSPGGLAGGTDTQYFGPGTRLTVL.

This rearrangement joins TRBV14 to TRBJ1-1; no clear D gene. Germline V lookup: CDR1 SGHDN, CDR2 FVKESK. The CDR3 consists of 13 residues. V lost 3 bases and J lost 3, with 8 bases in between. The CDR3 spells CASSQSVDTEAFF. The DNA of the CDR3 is TGTGCCAGCAGCCAGTCCGTAGACACTGAAGCTTTCTTT.

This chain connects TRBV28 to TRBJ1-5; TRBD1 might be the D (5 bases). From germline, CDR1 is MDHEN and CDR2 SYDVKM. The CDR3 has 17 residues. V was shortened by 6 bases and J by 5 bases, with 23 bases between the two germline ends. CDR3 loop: CASSPGVGLGAHQPQHF. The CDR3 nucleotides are TGTGCCAGCAGCCCTGGTGTGGGACTGGGAGCGCATCAGCCCCAGCATTTT.

The CDR3 loop is CASSLDRGFVYGYTF. The CDR3 DNA is TGCGCCAGCAGCTTGGACAGGGGCTTTGTCTATGGCTACACCTTC. V and J are TRBV5-1 and TRBJ1-2, with 7 bases lining up with TRBD1. CDR1 is SGHRS and CDR2 is YFSETQ in the germline V gene. CDR3 length: 15 amino acids. The ends lost 0 bases at V and 4 bases at J; junction bases unmatched: 6.

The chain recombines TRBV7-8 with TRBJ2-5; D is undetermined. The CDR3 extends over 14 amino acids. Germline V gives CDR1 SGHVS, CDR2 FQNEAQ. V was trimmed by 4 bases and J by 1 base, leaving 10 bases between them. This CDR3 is CASSSQVVQETQYF. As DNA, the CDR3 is TGTGCCAGCAGCTCCCAGGTCGTCCAAGAGACCCAGTACTTC.

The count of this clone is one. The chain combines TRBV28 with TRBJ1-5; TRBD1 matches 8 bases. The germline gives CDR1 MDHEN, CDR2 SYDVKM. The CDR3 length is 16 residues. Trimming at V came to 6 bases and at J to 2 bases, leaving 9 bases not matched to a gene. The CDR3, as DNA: TGTGCCAGCAGGGACACCGGGACAGGTCGCAATCAGCCCCAGCATTTT. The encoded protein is CASRDTGTGRNQPQHF.

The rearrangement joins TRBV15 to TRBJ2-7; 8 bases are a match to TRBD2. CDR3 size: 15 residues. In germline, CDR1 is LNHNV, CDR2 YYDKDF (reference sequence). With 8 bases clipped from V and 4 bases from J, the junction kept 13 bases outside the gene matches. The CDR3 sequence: CATRIGREVAYEQYF. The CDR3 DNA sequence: TGTGCCACCCGTATCGGGCGGGAGGTGGCATACGAGCAGTACTTC.

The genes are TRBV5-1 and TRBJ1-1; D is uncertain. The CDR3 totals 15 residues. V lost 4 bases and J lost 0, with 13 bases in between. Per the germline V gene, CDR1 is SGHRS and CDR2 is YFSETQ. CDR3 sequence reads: CASSALSGLNTEAFF. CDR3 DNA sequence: TGCGCCAGCAGCGCGCTCAGTGGGTTGAACACTGAAGCTTTCTTT.